The 5 T cell receptor beta chains below were found in one sample sequenced in a study of blood T cell repertoires in COVID-19. Method: immunoSEQ multiplex PCR; TCRdb's copy keeps in-frame clones and lacks some. The table has 300,000 to 350,000 clones, around 83% seen once; the top ten hold roughly 3%. Sequences were obtained from peripheral blood. Source of these receptors: a man in his thirties or forties with active or convalescent COVID-19.

The CDR3 DNA is TGCGCCAGCAGCCAAGGGGGACTAGGTAGGAATGAGCAGTTCTTC. Encoded protein: CASSQGGLGRNEQFF. The chain uses TRBV4-1 and TRBJ2-1, with 8 bases identical to TRBD2. Germline V gene sequence: CDR1 MGHRA, CDR2 YSYEKL. The V gene end was trimmed by 1 base and the J gene end by 7 bases; junction bases not matched to a gene: 6. This CDR3 has 15 residues.

The chain recombines TRBV27 with TRBJ1-3; unclear D gene. The CDR3 is 13 amino acids. CDR1 and CDR2 (germline): MNHEY, SMNVEV (reference sequence). The germline V and J ends were trimmed by 10 bases and 5 bases, with 15 bases remaining between them. In DNA, the CDR3 is TGTGCCACCATGCCCCGGGAGAGAAACACCATATATTTT. Protein: CATMPRERNTIYF.

The genes are TRBV24-1 and TRBJ1-5; D perhaps matches TRBD1 (5 bases). The V gene's germline CDR1 is KGHDR and CDR2 SFDVKD. The CDR3 runs to 16 residues. Trimming left V 5 bases short and J 0 bases short, with 13 bases between. The CDR3 DNA sequence: TGTGCCACCAGTGGCGATCAGGGCTCTAGCAATCAGCCCCAGCATTTT. Its translation is CATSGDQGSSNQPQHF.

The chain has TRBV7-2 and TRBJ1-4; TRBD1 is a possible D gene (5 bases). The germline CDR1 and CDR2 sequences are SGHTA and FQGNSA. V was clipped by 5 bases and J by 3 bases, with 13 bases between them. The CDR3 covers 15 residues. CDR3 nucleotides: TGTGCCAGCAGCCTATGGACACCTCCTAATGAAAAACTGTTTTTT. It is translated as CASSLWTPPNEKLFF. The full variable domain, rest sourced from reference TRBV7-2 and TRBJ1-4, is GAGVSQSPSNKVTEKGKDVELRCDPISGHTALYWYRQSLGQGLEFLIYFQGNSAPDKSGLPSDRFSAERTGGSVSTLTIQRTQQEDSAVYLCASSLWTPPNEKLFFGSGTQLSVL.

The gene calls are TRBV19 and TRBJ1-5, with TRBD1 as a possible D gene (5 bases). V lost 6 bases and J lost 3, with 12 bases in between. The CDR3 has 14 amino acids. Per germline, CDR1 LNHDA and CDR2 SQIVND (reference sequence). The CDR3 region has the DNA TGTGCCAGTAGCAAAGACAGTTTCAATCAGCCCCAGCATTTT. This codes for CASSKDSFNQPQHF. The whole variable domain, filled in from reference TRBV19 and TRBJ1-5, reads DGGITQSPKYLFRKEGQNVTLSCEQNLNHDAMYWYRQDPGQGLRLIYYSQIVNDFQKGDIAEGYSVSREKKESFPLTVTSAQKNPTAFYLCASSKDSFNQPQHFGDGTRLSIL.